The rows below give T cell receptor beta chains drawn from one sample of a study of cytomegalovirus exposure and HLA in healthy donors. Here immunoSEQ multiplex PCR was the method, and the copy in TCRdb shows in-frame clones only, minus some. The profile shows around 99,000 clones, 85% to 90% of them singletons. What was sequenced was PBMCs. All receptors derive from a woman aged 18 to 35 in good health and CMV-seronegative. Each CDR3 is given with its conserved first and last residue. D genes are given only for firm matches. Some rows have no size entry. The others give once, few or many, or a class for an expanded clone.

d_call: TRBD2; v_call: TRBV7-9; j_call: TRBJ2-1; clone_size: NA; cdr3_aa: CASSPGLAEGNEQFF; cdr3_nt: TGTGCCAGCAGCCCGGGACTAGCGGAGGGGAATGAGCAGTTCTTC
d_call: NA; v_call: TRBV7-2; j_call: TRBJ2-5; clone_size: NA; cdr3_aa: CASSKGGAAWTQYF; cdr3_nt: TGTGCCAGCAGCAAAGGGGGGGCTGCTTGGACCCAGTACTTC
d_call: NA; v_call: TRBV4-2; j_call: TRBJ2-1; clone_size: NA; cdr3_aa: CASSQVRGAYNEQFF; cdr3_nt: TGTGCCAGCAGCCAAGTCAGGGGGGCCTACAATGAGCAGTTCTTC
d_call: NA; v_call: TRBV2; j_call: TRBJ2-2; clone_size: few; cdr3_aa: CASSLDTGELFF; cdr3_nt: TGTGCCAGCAGTCTCGACACCGGGGAGCTGTTTTTT
d_call: NA; v_call: TRBV10-2; j_call: TRBJ2-1; clone_size: once; cdr3_aa: CASSGSGRYEQFF; cdr3_nt: TGCGCCAGCAGTGGTTCAGGGAGGTATGAGCAGTTCTTC
d_call: TRBD1; v_call: TRBV30; j_call: TRBJ1-1; clone_size: NA; cdr3_aa: CAWRTGTLETEAFF; cdr3_nt: TGTGCCTGGAGGACAGGGACCCTGGAAACTGAAGCTTTCTTT
d_call: TRBD1; v_call: TRBV28; j_call: TRBJ1-6; clone_size: NA; cdr3_aa: CASSLFWDRPSPLHF; cdr3_nt: TGTGCCAGCAGTTTATTCTGGGACAGGCCTTCACCCCTCCACTTT
d_call: TRBD1; v_call: TRBV4-3; j_call: TRBJ1-6; clone_size: NA; cdr3_aa: CASSPLWTGISPLHF; cdr3_nt: TGCGCCAGCAGCCCCCTTTGGACAGGGATTTCACCCCTCCACTTT
d_call: TRBD1; v_call: TRBV10-2; j_call: TRBJ2-1; clone_size: NA; cdr3_aa: CASHTGGLKDEQFF; cdr3_nt: TGCGCCAGCCACACAGGGGGCTTAAAAGATGAGCAGTTCTTC
d_call: NA; v_call: TRBV2; j_call: TRBJ2-7; clone_size: NA; cdr3_aa: CASSEGSAEQYF; cdr3_nt: TGTGCCAGCAGTGAAGGTAGTGCCGAGCAGTACTTC
d_call: TRBD2; v_call: TRBV7-2; j_call: TRBJ2-1; clone_size: NA; cdr3_aa: CASSLRASGGKYNEQFF; cdr3_nt: TGTGCCAGCAGCTTACGGGCTAGCGGGGGGAAATACAATGAGCAGTTCTTC
d_call: NA; v_call: TRBV27; j_call: TRBJ2-3; clone_size: NA; cdr3_aa: CASSLAGDTQYF; cdr3_nt: TGTGCCAGCAGTTTAGCGGGGGATACGCAGTATTTT
d_call: NA; v_call: TRBV30; j_call: TRBJ2-7; clone_size: once; cdr3_aa: CAWRGLGQTPSQYF; cdr3_nt: TGTGCCTGGAGGGGTTTGGGCCAGACCCCGAGTCAGTACTTC
d_call: NA; v_call: TRBV6-5; j_call: TRBJ2-7; clone_size: NA; cdr3_aa: CASSYPDSYEQYF; cdr3_nt: TGTGCCAGCAGTTACCCTGACAGCTACGAGCAGTACTTC
d_call: TRBD1; v_call: TRBV5-6; j_call: TRBJ2-1; clone_size: NA; cdr3_aa: CASSSATGGGYNEQFF; cdr3_nt: TGTGCCAGCAGCTCCGCGACAGGGGGCGGGTACAATGAGCAGTTCTTC
d_call: NA; v_call: TRBV30; j_call: TRBJ2-1; clone_size: few; cdr3_aa: CAWSQGGNEQFF; cdr3_nt: TGTGCCTGGAGTCAGGGGGGCAATGAGCAGTTCTTC
d_call: TRBD1; v_call: TRBV27; j_call: TRBJ1-1; clone_size: NA; cdr3_aa: CASSRSGTENTEAFF; cdr3_nt: TGTGCCAGCAGTCGATCCGGGACAGAGAACACTGAAGCTTTCTTT
d_call: TRBD1; v_call: TRBV7-9; j_call: TRBJ2-3; clone_size: NA; cdr3_aa: CASSLVWDRPTDTQYF; cdr3_nt: TGTGCCAGCAGCTTGGTCTGGGACAGGCCCACAGATACGCAGTATTTT
d_call: TRBD2; v_call: TRBV4-3; j_call: TRBJ2-1; clone_size: NA; cdr3_aa: CASSQDSAGGIDEQFF; cdr3_nt: TGCGCCAGCAGCCAAGATTCGGCGGGAGGGATCGATGAGCAGTTCTTC
d_call: NA; v_call: TRBV27; j_call: TRBJ2-7; clone_size: NA; cdr3_aa: CASSIRGSYEQYF; cdr3_nt: TGTGCCAGCAGTATCAGGGGCTCCTACGAGCAGTACTTC
d_call: TRBD2; v_call: TRBV6-4; j_call: TRBJ2-1; clone_size: NA; cdr3_aa: CASSLTSGSDEQFF; cdr3_nt: TGTGCCAGCAGCCTAACTAGCGGGAGCGATGAGCAGTTCTTC
d_call: TRBD1; v_call: TRBV5-4; j_call: TRBJ1-2; clone_size: NA; cdr3_aa: CASSLEDRGGGYTF; cdr3_nt: TGTGCCAGCAGCTTGGAAGACAGGGGTGGTGGCTACACCTTC
d_call: TRBD2; v_call: TRBV10-3; j_call: TRBJ2-3; clone_size: NA; cdr3_aa: CAISDLSRGGTDTQYF; cdr3_nt: TGTGCCATCAGTGATCTCTCGCGGGGGGGCACAGATACGCAGTATTTT
d_call: TRBD2; v_call: TRBV5-1; j_call: TRBJ2-3; clone_size: once; cdr3_aa: CASSAGGNTDTQYF; cdr3_nt: TGCGCCAGCAGCGCGGGGGGCAACACAGATACGCAGTATTTT
d_call: TRBD2; v_call: TRBV5-1; j_call: TRBJ2-1; clone_size: NA; cdr3_aa: CASSRTSGNNEQFF; cdr3_nt: TGCGCCAGCAGCCGGACTAGCGGTAACAATGAGCAGTTCTTC
d_call: NA; v_call: TRBV30; j_call: TRBJ1-4; clone_size: NA; cdr3_aa: CAWSARGAGGEKLFF; cdr3_nt: TGTGCCTGGAGTGCACGGGGAGCCGGAGGGGAAAAACTGTTTTTT
d_call: NA; v_call: TRBV19; j_call: TRBJ1-2; clone_size: NA; cdr3_aa: CASSTGSSGYGYTF; cdr3_nt: TGTGCCAGTAGTACAGGGTCTTCGGGCTATGGCTACACCTTC
d_call: NA; v_call: TRBV6-6; j_call: TRBJ1-2; clone_size: NA; cdr3_aa: CASSGISGYTF; cdr3_nt: TGTGCCAGCAGTGGTATTAGTGGCTACACCTTC
d_call: NA; v_call: TRBV9; j_call: TRBJ2-1; clone_size: few; cdr3_aa: CASREISSYNEQFF; cdr3_nt: TGTGCCAGCCGCGAGATCAGCTCCTACAATGAGCAGTTCTTC